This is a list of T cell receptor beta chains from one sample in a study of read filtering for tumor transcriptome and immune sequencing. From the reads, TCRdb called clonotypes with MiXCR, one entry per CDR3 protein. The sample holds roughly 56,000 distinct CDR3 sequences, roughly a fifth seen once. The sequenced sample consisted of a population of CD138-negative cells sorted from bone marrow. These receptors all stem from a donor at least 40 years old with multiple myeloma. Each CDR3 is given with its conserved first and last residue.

CDR3 protein: CATSSGANVLTF
J gene: TRBJ2-6
V gene: TRBV15

CDR3 protein: CASSMLSSSYTF
J gene: TRBJ1-2
V gene: TRBV28

CDR3 protein: CATSRTRGENEQFF
J gene: TRBJ2-1
V gene: TRBV15

CDR3 protein: CATSRGQITGELFF
J gene: TRBJ2-2
V gene: TRBV15

CDR3 protein: CASSSQPGQGSYEQYF
J gene: TRBJ2-7
V gene: TRBV5-1

CDR3 protein: CSADSGGLISNQPQHF
J gene: TRBJ1-5
V gene: TRBV20-1

CDR3 protein: CASSVHVASSMNEQFF
J gene: TRBJ2-1
V gene: TRBV9

CDR3 protein: CASSSTRRDTQYF
J gene: TRBJ2-3
V gene: TRBV27

CDR3 protein: CGAYRTGANEKLFF
J gene: TRBJ1-4
V gene: TRBV20-1

CDR3 protein: CSVGLAGDTGELFF
J gene: TRBJ2-2
V gene: TRBV29-1

CDR3 protein: CASSSRQSYRTDTQYF
J gene: TRBJ2-3
V gene: TRBV11-3

CDR3 protein: CASSLVTGANTGELFF
J gene: TRBJ2-2
V gene: TRBV5-1

CDR3 protein: CASSFPGRTDTQYF
J gene: TRBJ2-3
V gene: TRBV5-4

CDR3 protein: CASLGGTYNSPLHF
J gene: TRBJ1-6
V gene: TRBV28

CDR3 protein: CASSLIVGSEQFF
J gene: TRBJ2-1
V gene: TRBV7-2

CDR3 protein: CASSQGAITGELFF
J gene: TRBJ2-2
V gene: TRBV7-3

CDR3 protein: CASSLGGGSGTGELFF
J gene: TRBJ2-2
V gene: TRBV5-1